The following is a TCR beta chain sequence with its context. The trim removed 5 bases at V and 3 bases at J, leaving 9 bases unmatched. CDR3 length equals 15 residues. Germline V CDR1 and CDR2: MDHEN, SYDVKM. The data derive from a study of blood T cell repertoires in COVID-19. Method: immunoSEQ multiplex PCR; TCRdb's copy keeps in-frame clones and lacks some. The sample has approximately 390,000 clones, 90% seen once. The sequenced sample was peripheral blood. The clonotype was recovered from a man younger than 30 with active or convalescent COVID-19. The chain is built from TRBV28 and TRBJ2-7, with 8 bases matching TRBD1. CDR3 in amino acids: CASSPLRDRGYEQYF. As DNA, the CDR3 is TGTGCCAGCAGTCCGCTCCGTGACAGGGGCTACGAGCAGTACTTC.